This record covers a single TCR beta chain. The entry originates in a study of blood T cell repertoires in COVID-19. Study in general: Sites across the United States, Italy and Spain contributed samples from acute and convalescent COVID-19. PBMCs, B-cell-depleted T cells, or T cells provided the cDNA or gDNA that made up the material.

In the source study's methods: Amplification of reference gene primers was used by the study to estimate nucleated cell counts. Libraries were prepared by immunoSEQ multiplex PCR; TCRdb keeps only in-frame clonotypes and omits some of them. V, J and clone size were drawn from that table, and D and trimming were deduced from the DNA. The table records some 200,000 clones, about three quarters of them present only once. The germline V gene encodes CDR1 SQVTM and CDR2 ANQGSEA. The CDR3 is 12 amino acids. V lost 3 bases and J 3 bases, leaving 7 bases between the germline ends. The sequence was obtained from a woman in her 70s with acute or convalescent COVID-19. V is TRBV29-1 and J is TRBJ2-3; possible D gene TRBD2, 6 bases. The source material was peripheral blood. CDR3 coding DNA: TGCAGCGTTGATCTAGCGACAGATACGCAGTATTTT. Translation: CSVDLATDTQYF.